Listed here are 7 T cell receptor beta chains from one sample, sequenced in a study of blood T cell repertoires in COVID-19. Sequencing was performed with immunoSEQ multiplex PCR; in TCRdb, only in-frame clones are kept and a portion is missing. The repertoire has 23,000 or so clones, 90% to 95% of them found once; the top ten carry about 4%. Sequenced sample: peripheral blood. The receptors were gathered from a woman aged 50 to 65 with active COVID-19.

The rearrangement joins TRBV6-5 to TRBJ2-5; TRBD2 is a possible D gene (5 bases). Trimming shortened V by 8 bases and J by 5 bases, and 9 bases separated the two germline ends. The germline gives CDR1 MNHEY, CDR2 SVGAGI. The CDR3 runs 11 residues. CDR3 coding DNA: TGTGCCAGCGGGAGAGGGGAGACCCAGTACTTC. It specifies CASGRGETQYF.

The V and J genes are TRBV11-2 and TRBJ1-1; 10 bases match TRBD1. The CDR3 sequence is 15 residues long. The ends lost 5 bases at V and 4 bases at J; junction bases unmatched: 7. Germline V gives CDR1 SGHAT, CDR2 FQNNGV. CDR3 sequence reads: CASSPRQGAGTEAFF. The CDR3 nucleotides read TGTGCCAGCAGCCCCCGACAGGGGGCTGGCACTGAAGCTTTCTTT.

This rearrangement joins TRBV10-2 to TRBJ2-1; 11 nucleotides align to TRBD2. The CDR3 length is 18 residues. Germline CDR1 reads WSHSY; CDR2 reads SAAADI. Trimming removed 0 bases from V and 6 bases from J; junction bases left unmatched: 10. Here the CDR3 DNA reads TGCGCCAGCAGTGAGTCCTCTAGCGGGAGGACCCCCCTCAATGAGCAGTTCTTC. Its protein is CASSESSSGRTPLNEQFF.

J is TRBJ2-2 and V is TRBV27; 10 positions agree with TRBD2. The CDR3 is made up of 15 amino acids. With 6 bases clipped from V and 9 bases from J, the junction kept 10 bases outside the gene matches. Germline loops: CDR1 MNHEY, CDR2 SMNVEV (reference sequence). The CDR3 is CASSLGTSVPRELFF. The CDR3 nucleotides are TGTGCCAGCAGCCTCGGGACTAGCGTTCCCAGGGAGCTGTTTTTT.

The J gene is TRBJ1-2, the V gene TRBV28; maybe TRBD1 (5 bases). The V and J ends lost 2 bases and 7 bases respectively, with 8 bases between them. In germline, CDR1 is MDHEN, CDR2 SYDVKM. The CDR3 is 12 amino acids. DNA for the CDR3: TGTGCCAGCAGTTTAGACAGAGCTGGCTACACCTTC. Translating gives CASSLDRAGYTF.

The J gene is TRBJ2-7, the V gene TRBV7-8; D is unresolved. This CDR3 spans 16 amino acids. V dropped 1 base and J dropped 3 bases, with 16 bases sitting between them. The germline CDR1 and CDR2 sequences are SGHVS and FQNEAQ. The CDR3 region is CASSLGRLPQGYEQYV. CDR3 in DNA: TGTGCCAGCAGCTTAGGTCGACTGCCCCAAGGCTACGAGCAGTACGTC.

The CDR3 sequence: CASSYSSGSRQPQHF. The CDR3 DNA sequence: TGTGCCAGCAGTTACTCGTCAGGGTCGCGACAGCCCCAGCATTTT. This chain connects TRBV6-5 to TRBJ1-5, with a possible D match to TRBD1 (5 bases). V was pared by 0 bases and J by 7 bases, with 13 bases between. In germline, CDR1 is MNHEY, CDR2 SVGAGI. This CDR3 region has 15 residues.